This TCR beta chain was sequenced for a study of shared clonotypes between healthy human individuals. For this clone: Its antigen is undetermined. Other DNA sequences in the sample encode the same CDR3.

Broader study findings: Among donors, the sharing of clonotypes was expected to be influenced by sequencing depth.

The CDR3 extends over 14 amino acids. CDR1 and CDR2 from the germline V gene are SGHDT and YYEEEE. V shed 4 bases and J 2 bases; nucleotides not matched to a gene: 2. Donors were healthy HIV-negative adults without recently reported acute infections or vaccinations. The replicate PCRs on unsorted PBMC were given about 300 ng DNA, which is 25,000 to 30,000 T cell genomes. The repertoire was sequenced with immunoSEQ multiplex PCR; TCRdb's copy has only in-frame clones and lacks some. The profile shows about 480,000 clones, 70% to 80% of them singletons. Sequenced material: PBMCs. This chain connects TRBV5-6 to TRBJ2-5, with TRBD2 matching 10 bases. The TCR sequence derives from a woman between 40 and 50 years old in good health. Some clones in this sample may be carry-over from other donors' samples. The chain's CDR3 is CASSRTSGQETQYF. CDR3 nucleotides: TGTGCCAGCAGCAGGACTAGCGGACAAGAGACCCAGTACTTC. The full variable domain, with the rest looked up from reference TRBV5-6 and TRBJ2-5, is DAGVTQSPTHLIKTRGQQVTLRCSPKSGHDTVSWYQQALGQGPQFIFQYYEEEERQRGNFPDRFSGHQFPNYSSELNVNALLLGDSALYLCASSRTSGQETQYFGPGTRLLVL.